The 10 T cell receptor beta chains below all came from one sample that was sequenced in a study of blood T cell repertoires in COVID-19. Profiled with immunoSEQ multiplex PCR; TCRdb holds only in-frame clones, not every one. In the table there are roughly 180,000 clones, roughly four fifths of which are singletons. The sample consisted of peripheral blood. These receptors all come from a woman between 40 and 55 years old with COVID-19, enrolled during active disease.

This clone has a handful of counts. This chain links TRBV5-4 with TRBJ2-7, with TRBD2 matching 7 bases. With V trimmed by 4 bases and J by 5 bases, 12 bases remained unmatched. Germline V gene lookup returns CDR1 SGHNT and CDR2 YYREEE (reference sequence). The CDR3 contains 15 residues. The CDR3 is CASSPSGEGRHEQYF. The CDR3 nucleotides read TGTGCCAGCAGCCCTAGCGGTGAAGGGAGGCACGAGCAGTACTTC.

The chain has TRBV12-5 and TRBJ2-2, with TRBD1 matching 12 bases. This CDR3 region has 16 residues. The V and J ends lost 9 bases and 2 bases, in that order; junction bases with no gene match: 7. Germline V lookup: CDR1 LGHNT, CDR2 FRNRAP. CDR3 nucleotide sequence: TGTGCTAGCGGGACAGGGGGCACTTCTAACACCGGGGAGCTGTTTTTT. It yields the protein CASGTGGTSNTGELFF.

V gene TRBV7-9 combines with J gene TRBJ2-3; D may be TRBD1 (5 bases). CDR3 length: 14 residues. Per the germline V gene, CDR1 is SEHNR and CDR2 is FQNEAQ (reference sequence). Trimming pared 2 bases from V and 4 bases from J, leaving 10 bases between. This chain's CDR3 is CASSLILGADTQYF. The CDR3 nucleotides are TGTGCCAGCAGCTTAATATTAGGGGCAGATACGCAGTATTTT.

The sample holds many counts of this clone. The rearrangement uses TRBV7-9 and TRBJ2-3; D is unresolved. The ends were cut back, 5 bases at V and 0 bases at J, with 18 bases in the middle. The CDR3 runs 17 residues. Germline V gene sequence: CDR1 SEHNR, CDR2 FQNEAQ (reference sequence). The CDR3 is CASSGRVVFPSTDTQYF. The DNA of the CDR3 is TGTGCCAGCAGCGGTAGAGTAGTGTTCCCTAGCACAGATACGCAGTATTTT.

The rearrangement joins TRBV15 to TRBJ1-2, with unresolved D. CDR3 length equals 15 residues. V shed 0 bases and J shed 1 base, with 9 bases lying between them. The germline CDR1 and CDR2 sequences are LNHNV and YYDKDF (reference sequence). DNA of the CDR3: TGTGCCACCAGCAGAGACGCGGTCGATAACTATGGCTACACCTTC. It is translated as CATSRDAVDNYGYTF. Full variable domain (missing parts from reference TRBV15 and TRBJ1-2): DAMVIQNPRYQVTQFGKPVTLSCSQTLNHNVMYWYQQKSSQAPKLLFHYYDKDFNNEADTPDNFQSRRPNTSFCFLDIRSPGLGDTAMYLCATSRDAVDNYGYTFGSGTRLTVV.

The rearrangement joins TRBV10-2 to TRBJ1-2, with 7 positions matching TRBD1. With V trimmed by 6 bases and J by 8 bases, 15 bases remained unmatched. The CDR3 covers 15 residues. Per the germline V gene, CDR1 is WSHSY and CDR2 is SAAADI. The CDR3 region is CASRPGQSRDRGYTF. In DNA form, the CDR3 reads TGCGCCAGCAGGCCGGGACAGAGCAGAGATAGGGGCTACACCTTC.

This clone was counted a few times. The V gene is TRBV6-5, the J gene TRBJ1-1; 9 nucleotides agree with TRBD1. V was pared by 7 bases and J by 8 bases, with 8 bases of the junction left unmatched. The V gene's germline CDR1 is MNHEY and CDR2 SVGAGI. The CDR3 covers 13 residues. The CDR3 nucleotides are TGTGCCAGCACGGGACAGGGAAATAGGGAAGCTTTCTTT. It encodes CASTGQGNREAFF.

J is TRBJ1-3 and V is TRBV13; D is unclear. Per germline, CDR1 PRHDT and CDR2 FYEKMQ (reference sequence). V was clipped by 3 bases and J by 4 bases, with 19 bases between them. This CDR3 spans 17 amino acids. Here the CDR3 reads CASSFAPVQVSGNTIYF. DNA of the CDR3: TGTGCCAGCAGCTTCGCCCCAGTTCAGGTATCGGGAAACACCATATATTTT.

The genes are TRBV2 and TRBJ1-3, with 9 nucleotides matching TRBD1. This CDR3 contains 14 residues. The V and J ends lost 5 bases and 2 bases, in that order; junction bases with no gene match: 1. The germline V gene encodes CDR1 SNHLY and CDR2 FYNNEI. CDR3 region: CASSWTGAGNTIYF. CDR3 coding DNA: TGTGCCAGCAGTTGGACAGGGGCTGGAAACACCATATATTTT.

The rearrangement joins TRBV2 to TRBJ1-5; D unclear. Germline CDR1 and CDR2: SNHLY and FYNNEI. The CDR3 sequence is 15 residues long. V shed 1 base and J shed 4 bases, with 11 bases lying between them. The CDR3 coding sequence is TGTGCCAGCAGTGAAGAAGACGGACTTAATCAGCCCCAGCATTTT. Its protein product is CASSEEDGLNQPQHF.